This T cell receptor beta chain was found in a study of response to subunit inactivated influenza vaccine. Findings and limits, study-wide: After each seasonal influenza vaccination, few new T cells are recruited, the authors suggested.

To note about this clonotype: As yet, its antigen is unknown.

TCRdb fed the RT-PCR reads into MiXCR, producing one record per CDR3 protein. Altogether 500,000 to 600,000 distinct CDR3 sequences are present, approximately 15% being singletons, with the ten largest covering about 3%. The V gene's germline CDR1 is SGHVS and CDR2 FQNEAQ. The CDR3 covers 15 residues. Trimming shortened V by 3 bases and J by 2 bases, and 12 bases separated the two germline ends. The chain couples TRBV7-8 to TRBJ2-3, with unresolved D. Sequenced material: CD4+ T cells sorted from PBMCs, taken less than 30 months after vaccination. This TCR came from a man between 50 and 69 years old who received an inactivated influenza vaccine. The DNA of the CDR3 is TGTGCCAGCAGCTTGGGCGGATACTACACAGATACGCAGTATTTT. Translating it yields CASSLGGYYTDTQYF.